This record concerns one T cell receptor (beta chain) sequence. In this sample, this clone turned up a few times. Its antigen remains unidentified. A read error may produce the germline difference seen at one junction end. Library preparation was by the immunoSEQ multiplex PCR assay. TCRdb holds this immuneACCESS table with in-frame rearrangements only. Some clones are missing; in checked studies, unresolved V genes explain under half, and the rest has no known cause. This sample holds 130,000 or so clones; around 94% were observed only once. Jointly, the top ten make up 14% of the sample. These data originate in a study of control samples from healthy donors and cancer patients (dated by TCRdb to the early 2020s). Sequencing was carried out using PBMCs. This TCR was sampled from a man aged 60-69 years with colorectal cancer.

The sequenced DNA: TGTGCCAGCAGTGTTTTGGGGTCCACCTCCTACATTGAGCAGTTCTTC. This encodes CASSVLGSTSYIEQFF. The chain links TRBV6-1 with TRBJ2-1, with the D gene too uncertain to name. The CDR3, cysteine through phenylalanine, is 16 amino acids long. This entry keeps only the CDR3 DNA: 48 bases, framed from base 1. Looking up the germline V gene yields CDR1 MNHNS and CDR2 SASEGT.